A single T cell receptor (beta chain) is shown here with its context. The antigen remains undetermined. Relative to the germline gene, one junction end is altered; a read error may explain this. The sample comes from a study of response to subunit inactivated influenza vaccine. Whole-study findings and limits: Each seasonal influenza vaccination, the authors suggested, recruits few new T cells.

The CDR3 contains 14 residues. Germline V gene data show CDR1 as SNHLY and CDR2 as FYNNEI. TCRdb redid the calling of the RT-PCR reads with MiXCR, one entry per CDR3 protein. The table shows almost 250,000 distinct CDR3 sequences, with 10% to 15% occurring only once. The sample in question was non-naive T cells sorted from PBMCs, obtained less than 15 days before vaccination. This TCR was recovered from a man between 50 and 59 years old who received an inactivated influenza vaccine. The chain uses TRBV2 and TRBJ1-5; D might be TRBD1 (5 bases). CDR3 coding DNA: TGTGCCATCAGTCTCAGAAGGGGTAATCAGCCCCAGCATTTT. It specifies CAISLRRGNQPQHF.